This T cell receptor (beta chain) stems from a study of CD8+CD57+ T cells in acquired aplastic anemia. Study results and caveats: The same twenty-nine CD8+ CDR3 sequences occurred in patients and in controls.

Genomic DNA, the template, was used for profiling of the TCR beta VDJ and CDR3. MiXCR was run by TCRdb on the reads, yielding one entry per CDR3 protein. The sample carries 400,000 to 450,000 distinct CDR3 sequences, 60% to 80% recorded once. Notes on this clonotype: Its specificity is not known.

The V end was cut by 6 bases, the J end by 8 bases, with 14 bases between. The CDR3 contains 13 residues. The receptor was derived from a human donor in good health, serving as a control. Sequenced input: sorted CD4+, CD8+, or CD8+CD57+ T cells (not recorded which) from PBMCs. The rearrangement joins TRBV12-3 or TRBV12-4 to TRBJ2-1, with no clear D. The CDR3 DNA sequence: TGTGCCAGCAGCGACCCGAAAGAGGATGAGCAGTTCTTC. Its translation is CASSDPKEDEQFF.